The source of this TCR beta chain is a study of cytomegalovirus exposure and HLA in healthy donors. Study-level information: About 85 million unique TCRs from HLA-typed donors were held in an early release of data. Study-wide points: Three CMV-associated chains proved CMV antigen-specific in vitro. It has been reported that TCR beta sequences accurately predicted the HLA-A and HLA-B alleles of most subjects.

The CDR3 length is 16 residues. The germline gives CDR1 GTSNPN, CDR2 SVGIG (reference sequence). V lost 0 bases, J lost 4 bases, and 18 bases lay in between. Primers: 60 Vbeta forward and 13 Jbeta reverse. Repertoires were generated with immunoSEQ multiplex PCR, while TCRdb's copy carries only in-frame clones and drops some. The profile covers around 180,000 clones, with approximately 81% appearing a single time and 2% to 2.5% taken by the ten largest. In the case of this clone: Its antigen is not identified.

The J gene is TRBJ1-2, the V gene TRBV30; D unresolved. This receptor was obtained from a male donor in good health and CMV-seronegative. The sample consisted of PBMCs. The CDR3 sequence: CAWSVRQSQSPYGYTF. CDR3 nucleotides: TGTGCCTGGAGTGTACGTCAGTCTCAGTCCCCCTATGGCTACACCTTC.